The TCR beta chain described here comes from a study of blood T cell repertoires in COVID-19. Study-level background: COVID-19 samples from acute and convalescent phases originated in the United States, Italy and Spain. The analysed material was cDNA or gDNA that came from T cells, B-cell-depleted T cells, or PBMCs.

As to this clone: One end of the junction fails to match germline, which may point to a read error.

Authors' methods: Reference gene primers were amplified, and this amplification served to estimate nucleated cell counts. TCRdb's copy holds only in-frame clones and misses some; the assay was immunoSEQ multiplex PCR. V and J calls plus clone size are reproduced from that table; the DNA served to infer D and trimming. The table lists a few hundred thousand clones, around 87% of them singletons. CDR3 length: 12 residues. Germline loops: CDR1 LNHDA, CDR2 SQIVND (reference sequence). Specimen: peripheral blood. The origin of this receptor is a man in his sixties with acute or convalescent COVID-19. V usage is TRBV19 and J usage is TRBJ2-7, with 8 bases aligning to TRBD1. This CDR3 is CASSTHRGERYF. In DNA form, the CDR3 reads TGTGCCAGTAGTACACACAGGGGGGAGCGGTACTTC. The entire variable domain, with the rest obtained from reference TRBV19 and TRBJ2-7, is as follows: DGGITQSPKYLFRKEGQNVTLSCEQNLNHDAMYWYRQDPGQGLRLIYYSQIVNDFQKGDIAEGYSVSREKKESFPLTVTSAQKNPTAFYLCASSTHRGERYFGPGTRLTVT.